These T cell receptor beta chains were read from a single sample in a study of T cell responses to AZD1222 COVID-19 vaccine. Generated by immunoSEQ multiplex PCR, the TCRdb table keeps only in-frame clones and is missing some. This sample yields approximately 92,000 clones, of which approximately 91% are seen a single time; 20% to 25% belongs to the top ten. The source material was peripheral blood, sampled on day 0 of AZD1222 vaccination. These receptor sequences come from an adult in good health. The CDR3 runs from the conserved cysteine through the conserved F or W. The order of the fields is V gene, clone size, D gene, J gene, CDR3 DNA, CDR3 protein. D genes are given only for firm matches. Clone size is not always given. Where it is, it says once, few, many or a class for expanded clones.

TRBV6-5	NA	NA	TRBJ1-6	TGTGCCAGCAGGATTTGGGAGAATTCACCCCTCCACTTT	CASRIWENSPLHF
TRBV7-8	NA	NA	TRBJ2-3	TGTGCCAGCGAGCCGGGGGTCACAGATACGCAGTATTTT	CASEPGVTDTQYF
TRBV7-2	NA	NA	TRBJ1-1	TGTGCCAGCAGCTTAGTCACAGGGCAAACTGAAGCTTTCTTT	CASSLVTGQTEAFF
TRBV7-2	NA	NA	TRBJ1-5	TGTGCCAGCAGCCCAAGTTTGGGGTCAAGCAATCAGCCCCAGCATTTT	CASSPSLGSSNQPQHF
TRBV3-1/TRBV3-2	NA	NA	TRBJ1-1	TGTGCCAGCAGCCAACAACTCCACCGTGGGGCGGAAGCTTTCTTT	CASSQQLHRGAEAFF
TRBV3-1/TRBV3-2	NA	TRBD2	TRBJ2-7	TGTGCCAGCAGCCCTCGGACTAGCGGGGGTAAAGCCTACGAGCAGTACTTC	CASSPRTSGGKAYEQYF
TRBV7-9	few	NA	TRBJ1-2	TGTGCCAGCAGCTCCTCCGGAGACTATGGCTACACCTTC	CASSSSGDYGYTF
TRBV4-2	NA	NA	TRBJ1-2	TGTGCCAGCAGCCAAGATTTGGGAGTTAGCTATGGCTACACCTTC	CASSQDLGVSYGYTF
TRBV7-2	NA	NA	TRBJ2-5	TGTGCCAGCAGCTCCTTCACCCCTCCGGCCCAGTACTTC	CASSSFTPPAQYF
TRBV6-2/TRBV6-3	once	NA	TRBJ1-2	TGTGCCAGCAGTTACGCAGGGCTTGGATCCTACACCTTC	CASSYAGLGSYTF
TRBV28	NA	NA	TRBJ2-5	TGTGCCAGCAGTTCGGCCGGGCAGGGGTTGGAGGCCCAGTACTTC	CASSSAGQGLEAQYF
TRBV6-2/TRBV6-3	NA	TRBD1	TRBJ1-1	TGTGCCAGCAGTTTTCGGACAGGATCCATGAACACTGAAGCTTTCTTT	CASSFRTGSMNTEAFF
TRBV11-3	NA	NA	TRBJ2-3	TGTGCCAGCAGCTTAGATCCCCTTGCAGATACGCAGTATTTT	CASSLDPLADTQYF
TRBV20-1	NA	NA	TRBJ1-1	TGCAGTGCTGGGCTGGCCTCTGAAGCTTTCTTT	CSAGLASEAFF
TRBV18	NA	NA	TRBJ2-7	TGTGCCAGCTCACCACCGAACGGCGCCTACGAGCAGTACTTC	CASSPPNGAYEQYF